This T cell receptor (beta chain) was sequenced in a study of T cell responses to AZD1222 COVID-19 vaccine. V was clipped by 4 bases and J by 1 base, with 11 bases between them. Germline V gene data show CDR1 as SGHRS and CDR2 as YFSETQ. This CDR3 comprises 14 residues. Points from the study as a whole: Just a handful of AZD1222 recipients tested seropositive at baseline. The reported proportion of spike-specific TCRs targeting unmutated variant regions was nearly half.

As concerns this clone: Its antigen is unidentified.

Assay: immunoSEQ multiplex PCR; the TCRdb copy retains only in-frame clones and omits some. The data hold roughly 140,000 clones, with approximately 90% observed a single time. The chain joins TRBV5-1 to TRBJ2-5; the D is unclear. The sequencing here drew on peripheral blood, taken on day 0 of MenACWY control vaccination. This clonotype originated in an adult in good health. The CDR3 coding sequence is TGCGCCAGCAGCAAGGACGGGTTCCAAGAGACCCAGTACTTC. Translating it yields CASSKDGFQETQYF.